This TCR beta chain derives from a study of T cell changes during pregnancy in multiple sclerosis. Germline lookup yields CDR1 SNHLY and CDR2 FYNNEI. The CDR3 totals 15 residues. J was trimmed by 2 bases and V by 7 bases; bases with no gene match: 10. Profiling relied on immunoSEQ multiplex PCR, and the TCRdb table lists in-frame clones only, not all of them. Here the sample spans about 70,000 clones, roughly 94% being singletons. This clone was picked up one time. Material: peripheral blood, obtained in the third trimester of pregnancy. The sequence came from a female donor with multiple sclerosis, enrolled in a pregnancy study. V is TRBV2 and J is TRBJ1-2; 7 bases fit TRBD1. This CDR3 is CASTRTGRKNYGYTF. The CDR3 DNA is TGTGCCAGCACCCGGACAGGTCGGAAAAACTATGGCTACACCTTC.